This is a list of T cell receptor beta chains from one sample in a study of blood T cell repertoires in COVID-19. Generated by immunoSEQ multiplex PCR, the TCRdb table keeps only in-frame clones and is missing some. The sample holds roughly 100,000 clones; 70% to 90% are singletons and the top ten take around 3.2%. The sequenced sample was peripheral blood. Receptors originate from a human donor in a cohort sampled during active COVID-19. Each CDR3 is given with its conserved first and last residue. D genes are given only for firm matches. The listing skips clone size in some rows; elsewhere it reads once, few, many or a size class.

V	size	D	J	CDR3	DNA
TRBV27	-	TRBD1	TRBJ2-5	CASSWGQGAGETQYF	TGTGCCAGCAGTTGGGGACAGGGGGCAGGGGAGACCCAGTACTTC
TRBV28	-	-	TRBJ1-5	CASSWPGHGIGGGQPQHF	TGTGCCAGCAGTTGGCCGGGACACGGCATCGGTGGAGGTCAGCCCCAGCATTTT
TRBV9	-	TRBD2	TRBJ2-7	CASSEGLADYEQYF	TGTGCCAGCAGCGAGGGACTAGCGGATTACGAGCAGTACTTC
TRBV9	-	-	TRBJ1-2	CASSVMADYGYTF	TGTGCCAGCAGCGTAATGGCAGATTATGGCTACACCTTC
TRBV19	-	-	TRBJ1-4	CASRTDRGNEKLFF	TGTGCCAGTAGAACGGACAGAGGGAATGAAAAACTGTTTTTT
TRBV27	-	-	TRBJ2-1	CASSAVNSIEQFF	TGTGCCAGCAGTGCCGTAAACAGTATCGAGCAGTTCTTC
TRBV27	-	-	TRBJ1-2	CASSRSGRRTGYTF	TGTGCCAGCAGCCGATCAGGGCGGCGAACTGGCTACACCTTC
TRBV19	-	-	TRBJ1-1	CASSITVFGTEAFF	TGTGCCAGTAGTATAACAGTTTTTGGCACTGAAGCTTTCTTT
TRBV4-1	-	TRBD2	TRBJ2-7	CASSQGGGSHYEQYF	TGCGCCAGCAGCCAAGGAGGCGGGAGTCATTACGAGCAGTACTTC
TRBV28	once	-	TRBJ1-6	CASRPTGYNNSPLHF	TGTGCCAGCAGACCCACAGGGTATAATAATTCACCCCTCCACTTT
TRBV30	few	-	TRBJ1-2	CAWSPRTANNYGYTF	TGTGCCTGGAGTCCCCGGACAGCGAATAACTATGGCTACACCTTC
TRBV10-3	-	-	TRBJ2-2	CAIKGSGANTGELFF	TGTGCCATCAAAGGTTCAGGGGCGAACACCGGGGAGCTGTTTTTT
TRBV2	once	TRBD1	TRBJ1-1	CASSELGQPTLGTEAFF	TGTGCCAGCAGCGAACTGGGACAGCCGACTCTCGGCACTGAAGCTTTCTTT
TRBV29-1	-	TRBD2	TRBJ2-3	CSARGGRGPDTQYF	TGCAGCGCTCGGGGCGGGAGAGGTCCAGATACGCAGTATTTT
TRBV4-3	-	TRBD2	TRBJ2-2	CASSPRGSLPGRAAGELFF	TGCGCCAGCAGCCCCAGAGGGAGCCTTCCCGGGAGGGCCGCCGGGGAGCTGTTTTTT
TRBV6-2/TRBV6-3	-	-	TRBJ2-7	CASSYSPRTVQTYEQYF	TGTGCCAGCAGTTACTCGCCAAGGACAGTTCAGACCTACGAGCAGTACTTC
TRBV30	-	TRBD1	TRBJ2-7	CAWILQGGYEQYF	TGTGCCTGGATATTACAGGGGGGCTACGAGCAGTACTTC
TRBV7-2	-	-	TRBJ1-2	CASSSGLRGYNYGYTF	TGTGCCAGCAGCTCGGGCCTCCGGGGATACAACTATGGCTACACCTTC
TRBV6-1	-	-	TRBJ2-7	CASSRGYEQYF	TGTGCCAGCAGCCGGGGATACGAGCAGTACTTC
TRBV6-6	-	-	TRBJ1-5	CASSYSPGTSNQPQHF	TGTGCCAGCAGTTACTCGCCAGGTACTAGCAATCAGCCCCAGCATTTT
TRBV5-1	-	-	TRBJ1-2	CASSLQSGGNYGYTF	TGCGCCAGCAGCTTACAAAGCGGAGGTAACTATGGCTACACCTTC
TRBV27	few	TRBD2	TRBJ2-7	CASRASGSYEQYF	TGTGCCAGCCGTGCTAGCGGGAGCTACGAGCAGTACTTC
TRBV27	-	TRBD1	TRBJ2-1	CASSHIITGTGHLRIYNEQFF	TGTGCCAGCAGTCATATAATCACCGGGACAGGGCACCTGAGGATCTACAATGAGCAGTTCTTC
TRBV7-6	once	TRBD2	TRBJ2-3	CASSRGLAGGLIGTDTQYF	TGTGCCAGCAGCCGAGGACTAGCGGGAGGATTGATCGGCACAGATACGCAGTATTTT
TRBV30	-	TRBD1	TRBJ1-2	CAWSVRSKGAKGYGYTF	TGTGCCTGGAGTGTACGCAGTAAGGGGGCGAAGGGCTATGGCTACACCTTC
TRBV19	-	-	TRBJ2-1	CASSVLYNEQFF	TGTGCCAGTAGTGTACTATACAATGAGCAGTTCTTC
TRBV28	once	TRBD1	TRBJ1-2	CASTLSGGFVGYTF	TGTGCCAGCACCCTCTCAGGGGGGTTTGTTGGCTACACCTTC
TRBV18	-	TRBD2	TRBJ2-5	CASSPGLAGDETQYF	TGTGCCAGCTCACCGGGACTAGCGGGAGACGAGACCCAGTACTTC
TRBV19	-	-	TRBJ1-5	CASSKGGNQPQHF	TGTGCCAGTAGTAAGGGGGGGAACCAGCCCCAGCATTTT
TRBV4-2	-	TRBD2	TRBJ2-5	CASSHGTSGYQETQYF	TGTGCCAGCAGCCACGGGACTAGCGGTTACCAAGAGACCCAGTACTTC
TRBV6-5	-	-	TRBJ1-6	CASSAEYNSPLHF	TGTGCCAGCTCCGCGGAGTATAATTCACCCCTCCACTTT
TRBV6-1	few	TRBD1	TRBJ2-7	CASSDTGQALLEQYF	TGTGCCAGCAGTGATACGGGACAGGCCCTACTCGAGCAGTACTTC
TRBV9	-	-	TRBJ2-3	CASSVGVQGLGTDTQYF	TGTGCCAGCAGCGTAGGAGTCCAGGGTTTGGGCACAGATACGCAGTATTTT
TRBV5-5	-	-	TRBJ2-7	CASSLDGYEQYF	TGTGCCAGCAGCTTGGACGGCTACGAGCAGTACTTC
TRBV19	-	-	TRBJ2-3	CASSISSAGAADTQYF	TGTGCCAGTAGTATAAGCAGCGCGGGGGCCGCAGATACGCAGTATTTT
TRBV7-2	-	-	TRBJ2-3	CASSLALGGDTVQYF	TGTGCCAGCAGCTTAGCTTTGGGGGGGGACACCGTCCAGTATTTT
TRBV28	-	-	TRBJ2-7	CASKDSIYEQYF	TGTGCCAGCAAAGACTCGATCTACGAGCAGTACTTC
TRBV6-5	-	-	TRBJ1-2	CASTHGGGYTF	TGTGCCAGCACTCATGGGGGCGGCTACACCTTC
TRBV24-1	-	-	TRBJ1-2	CATSDTRSNYGYTF	TGTGCCACCAGTGATACAAGATCTAACTATGGCTACACCTTC
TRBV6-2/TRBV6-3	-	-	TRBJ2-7	CASSLPYEQYF	TGTGCCAGCAGTCTTCCCTACGAGCAGTACTTC
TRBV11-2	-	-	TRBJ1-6	CASSLERRRGSPLHF	TGTGCCAGCAGCCTAGAGCGTCGGAGGGGTTCACCCCTCCACTTT
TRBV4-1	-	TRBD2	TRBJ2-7	CASSQFEAGYSFSYEQYF	TGCGCCAGCAGCCAATTCGAAGCGGGGTACTCCTTTTCCTACGAGCAGTACTTC
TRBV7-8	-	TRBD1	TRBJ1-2	CASSGGQRSNYGYTF	TGTGCCAGCAGCGGGGGACAGCGTTCTAACTATGGCTACACCTTC
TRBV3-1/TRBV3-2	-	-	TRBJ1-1	CASSRDTSEAFF	TGTGCCAGCAGCCGGGACACGAGTGAAGCTTTCTTT
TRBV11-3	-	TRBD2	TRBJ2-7	CASSTTSGSSYEQYF	TGTGCCAGCAGTACCACTAGCGGTAGCTCCTACGAGCAGTACTTC
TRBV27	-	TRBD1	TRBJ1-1	CASSFPGTGSGEAFF	TGTGCCAGCAGTTTCCCCGGGACAGGGTCGGGTGAAGCTTTCTTT
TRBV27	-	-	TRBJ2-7	CASSFGTSGEQYF	TGTGCCAGCAGTTTTGGGACAAGCGGCGAGCAGTACTTC
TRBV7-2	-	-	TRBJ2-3	CASSLGSGSTDTQYF	TGTGCCAGCAGCTTAGGTAGCGGTAGCACAGATACGCAGTATTTT
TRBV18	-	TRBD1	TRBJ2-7	CASSNGQAYEQYF	TGTGCCAGCTCAAACGGACAGGCCTACGAGCAGTACTTC
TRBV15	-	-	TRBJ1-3	CATSREVQGPGNTIYF	TGTGCCACCAGCAGAGAAGTGCAGGGGCCTGGAAACACCATATATTTT
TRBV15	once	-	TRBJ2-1	CATTASSYNEQFF	TGTGCCACGACAGCCAGCTCCTACAATGAGCAGTTCTTC